The 12 T cell receptor beta chains listed next were all sequenced from one sample in a study of T-cell memory formation after mild COVID-19. From the 5' RACE reads, TCRdb called clonotypes with MiXCR, one entry per CDR3 protein. The table includes about 400,000 distinct CDR3 sequences, 20% to 30% detected once. Sequencing input: PBMCs or a T cell subset sorted from them (not recorded which). Every receptor here comes from an adult woman who had mild COVID-19 (a few samples of this study predate the infection). Cell type and time point are not known.

Only a few counts were recorded for this clonotype. V gene TRBV6-6 combines with J gene TRBJ2-5; 8 bases map to TRBD2. CDR1 and CDR2 (germline): MNHNY, SVGAGI (reference sequence). Trimming cost V 4 bases and J 3 bases; bases outside gene matches: 7. This CDR3 contains 15 residues. The chain's CDR3 is CASSWLAGRKETQYF. Written as DNA, the CDR3 is TGTGCCAGCAGTTGGTTAGCGGGGAGGAAAGAGACCCAGTACTTC.

J is TRBJ1-5 and V is TRBV27; weak D call: TRBD1 (6 bases). In germline, CDR1 is MNHEY, CDR2 SMNVEV (reference sequence). This CDR3 has 15 amino acids. V lost 2 bases, J lost 5 bases, and 13 bases lay in between. CDR3 DNA sequence: TGTGCCAGCAGTTTAGAGGCCAGGGGCGATCAGCCCCAGCATTTT. Protein product: CASSLEARGDQPQHF.

The chain joins TRBV18 to TRBJ2-1; no clear D gene. This CDR3 contains 14 residues. Germline V gene sequence: CDR1 KGHSH, CDR2 LQKENI. V lost 0 bases and J lost 7, with 10 bases in between. Written as DNA, the CDR3 is TGTGCCAGCTCACCACCTGGGCTCAGAAATGAGCAGTTCTTC. As protein: CASSPPGLRNEQFF.

The sample holds a few counts of this clonotype. The V call is TRBV18, the J call TRBJ2-7; no firm D call. The germline CDR1 and CDR2 sequences are KGHSH and LQKENI. The CDR3 length is 13 residues. V was shortened by 2 bases and J by 2 bases, with 7 bases between the two germline ends. Written as DNA, the CDR3 is TGTGCCAGCTCACCAGTGACCACCTACGAGCAGTACTTC. Its protein is CASSPVTTYEQYF.

The chain recombines TRBV12-3 or TRBV12-4 with TRBJ2-3; a weak D match, TRBD1 (6 bases). The CDR3 extends over 16 amino acids. Trimming took off 1 base at V and 4 bases at J, with 15 bases between the two ends. The CDR3 coding sequence is TGTGCCAGCAGTTTAGACGGGACATTTTATCCAGATACGCAGTATTTT. Its protein is CASSLDGTFYPDTQYF.

This chain connects TRBV29-1 to TRBJ2-7, with TRBD2 matching over 8 bases. The V segment lost 4 bases and the J segment 2 bases; nucleotides outside the gene matches: 7. Germline CDR1 SQVTM, CDR2 ANQGSEA. The CDR3 is 14 amino acids. The CDR3: CSVVYSGATYEQYF. The CDR3 nucleotides are TGCAGCGTTGTTTATAGCGGGGCAACCTACGAGCAGTACTTC.

This clonotype was seen a handful of times. The gene calls are TRBV24-1 and TRBJ2-3, with D possibly being TRBD1 or TRBD2 (5 bases each). V dropped 0 bases and J dropped 1 base, with 7 bases sitting between them. The germline V gene encodes CDR1 KGHDR and CDR2 SFDVKD. The CDR3 length is 15 residues. CDR3 in amino acids: CATSDLMGGTDTQYF. CDR3 nucleotides: TGTGCCACCAGTGATTTGATGGGGGGCACAGATACGCAGTATTTT.

This clonotype was seen a few times. V and J are TRBV6-4 and TRBJ2-4; possible D gene TRBD2, 6 bases. The CDR3 runs to 14 residues. V was cut by 0 bases and J by 7 bases, with 10 bases left in between. The germline V gene has CDR1 MRHNA and CDR2 SNTAGT. CDR3 region: CASSDSGGSNIQYF. In DNA, the CDR3 is TGTGCCAGCAGTGACTCTGGAGGGAGCAACATTCAGTACTTC.

This clonotype appeared a few times. The V and J genes are TRBV5-1 and TRBJ2-7; D is uncertain. The CDR3 has 12 residues. CDR1 and CDR2 (germline): SGHRS, YFSETQ. Trimming took 3 bases from V and 4 from J, leaving 8 bases between them. The chain's CDR3 is CASSSSVYEQYF. The CDR3 bases are TGCGCCAGCAGCTCGTCCGTTTACGAGCAGTACTTC.

The chain is built from TRBV20-1 and TRBJ1-1, with a possible D match to TRBD1 (5 bases). CDR3 length: 12 amino acids. Trimming removed 6 bases at V and 4 bases at J, with 12 bases between. Germline values: CDR1 DFQATT, CDR2 SNEGSKA (reference sequence). The CDR3 nucleotides are TGCAGTGCGGGGGGGAGACCCACTGAAGCTTTCTTT. This codes for CSAGGRPTEAFF.

This rearrangement joins TRBV29-1 to TRBJ1-1; D is unclear. The length of the CDR3 is 12 residues. V was clipped by 6 bases and J by 1 base, with 9 bases between them. CDR1 is SQVTM, CDR2 ANQGSEA, per germline. In DNA form, the CDR3 reads TGCAGCGTCTCAAAGGGGAACACTGAAGCTTTCTTT. Translated: CSVSKGNTEAFF.

The chain recombines TRBV4-1 with TRBJ2-3, with no clear D. This CDR3 is built from 16 residues. V lost 2 bases and J lost 0, with 12 bases in between. Germline CDR1 reads MGHRA; CDR2 reads YSYEKL. Written as DNA, the CDR3 is TGCGCCAGCAGCCAAAGACTCAGAACTAGCACAGATACGCAGTATTTT. As protein: CASSQRLRTSTDTQYF.